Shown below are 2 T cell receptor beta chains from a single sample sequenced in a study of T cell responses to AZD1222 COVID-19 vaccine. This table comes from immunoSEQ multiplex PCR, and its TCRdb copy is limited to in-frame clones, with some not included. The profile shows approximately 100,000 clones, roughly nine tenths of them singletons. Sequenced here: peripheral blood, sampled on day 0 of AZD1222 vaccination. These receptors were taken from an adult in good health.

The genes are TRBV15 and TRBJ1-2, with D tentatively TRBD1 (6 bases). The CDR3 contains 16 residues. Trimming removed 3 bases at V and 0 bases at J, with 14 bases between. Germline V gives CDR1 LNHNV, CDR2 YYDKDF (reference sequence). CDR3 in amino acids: CATSRGGANANYGYTF. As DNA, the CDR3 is TGTGCCACCAGCAGGGGGGGCGCCAATGCTAACTATGGCTACACCTTC.

This CDR3 reads CASSPRGEIYGYTF. CDR3 nucleotides: TGTGCCAGCAGCCCCCGCGGGGAGATCTATGGCTACACCTTC. V is TRBV6-5 and J is TRBJ1-2; D is unresolved. The length of the CDR3 is 14 residues. CDR1 MNHEY and CDR2 SVGAGI come from the germline V gene. The ends were cut back, 6 bases at V and 4 bases at J, with 15 bases in the middle.